This T cell receptor (beta chain) appears in the sequencing data of a study of cytomegalovirus exposure and HLA in healthy donors. Study-level results: The study reported that TCR beta sequences accurately predicted HLA-A and HLA-B alleles in most subjects. Within an earlier analysis, most TCR beta V segments proved productive either about 90% or about 30% of the time.

On this clone: What it binds is not known. Within the sample, other DNA sequences also encode this same CDR3.

Both 60 Vbeta primers and 13 Jbeta primers went into the PCR. Measured with immunoSEQ multiplex PCR; TCRdb has only the in-frame clones, and not every one. The sample table includes approximately 150,000 clones. Material for sequencing was PBMCs. This TCR was sampled from a woman in her thirties or forties in good health and CMV-seronegative.

Here the CDR3 reads CASSSGQGGEKLFF. DNA of the CDR3: TGCGCCAGCAGCTCGGGACAGGGAGGTGAAAAACTGTTTTTT. V is TRBV5-1 and J is TRBJ1-4; 9 nucleotides match TRBD1. V lost 3 bases to trimming and J lost 7 bases; unmatched junction nucleotides: 4. This CDR3 is built from 14 residues. Per the germline V gene, CDR1 is SGHRS and CDR2 is YFSETQ.